This T cell receptor (beta chain) was sequenced for a study of shared clonotypes between healthy human individuals. CDR3 size: 14 residues. Unmatched junction bases numbered 6, after V lost 5 bases and J lost 3 bases. CDR1 and CDR2 from the germline V gene are MNHEY and SVGAGI. Each replicate PCR on the sorted subsets used 200 to 250 ng DNA (approximately 33,000 T cell genomes). Clones were read by immunoSEQ multiplex PCR, and TCRdb kept only the in-frame ones, dropping some. The table has roughly 1,100,000 clones, about three quarters seen once. Sequencing was carried out using memory CD4+ T cells sorted from blood. Specified subset: CD45RA-negative fraction. This rearrangement joins TRBV6-5 to TRBJ2-7, with 8 positions matching TRBD1. The sequence derives from a man aged 18 to 35 in good health. The chain's CDR3 is CASSTGQGNYEQYF. CDR3 bases: TGTGCCAGCAGTACTGGACAGGGCAACTACGAGCAGTACTTC.